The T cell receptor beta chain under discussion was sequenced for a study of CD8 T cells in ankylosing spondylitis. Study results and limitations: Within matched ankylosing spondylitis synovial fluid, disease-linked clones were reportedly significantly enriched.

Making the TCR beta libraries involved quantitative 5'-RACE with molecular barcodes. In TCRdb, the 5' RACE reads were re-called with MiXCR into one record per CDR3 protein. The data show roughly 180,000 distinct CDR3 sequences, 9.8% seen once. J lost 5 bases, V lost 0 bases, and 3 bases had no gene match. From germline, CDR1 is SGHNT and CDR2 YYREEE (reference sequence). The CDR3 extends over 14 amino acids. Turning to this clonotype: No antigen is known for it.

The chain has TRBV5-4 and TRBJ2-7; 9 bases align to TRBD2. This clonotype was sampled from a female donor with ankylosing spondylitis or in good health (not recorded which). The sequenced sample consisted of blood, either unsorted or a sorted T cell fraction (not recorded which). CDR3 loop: CASSLGLAVHEQYF. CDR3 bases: TGTGCCAGCAGCTTGGGACTAGCGGTTCACGAGCAGTACTTC.